This TCR beta chain was profiled in a study of blood T cells in healthy people across ages. Broader study findings: Age showed a roughly linear inverse relationship with TCR beta diversity per million T cells.

Each donor gave about 9.3 milliliters of peripheral blood. As concerns this clonotype: As yet, its antigen is unknown.

A second PCR of 7 to 11 cycles used a sample-barcoded 5' primer and a J-beta primer mix. A tag from a template-switch adaptor with 12 random nucleotides marked each cDNA molecule. TCRdb analysed the 5' RACE reads with MiXCR anew, one entry per CDR3 protein. The sample yields more than 650,000 distinct CDR3 sequences, 40% to 65% seen once. The CDR3 totals 12 residues. V lost 6 bases, J lost 4 bases, and 12 bases lay in between. Per the germline V gene, CDR1 is DFQATT and CDR2 is SNEGSKA (reference sequence). The sequence was obtained from a man at least 80 years old in good health. The sequencing sample was made of blood. The rearrangement links TRBV20-1 to TRBJ1-2; unclear D gene. The CDR3 DNA is TGCAGTGCACCCCCAGGCGGCTATGGCTACACCTTC. This codes for CSAPPGGYGYTF.